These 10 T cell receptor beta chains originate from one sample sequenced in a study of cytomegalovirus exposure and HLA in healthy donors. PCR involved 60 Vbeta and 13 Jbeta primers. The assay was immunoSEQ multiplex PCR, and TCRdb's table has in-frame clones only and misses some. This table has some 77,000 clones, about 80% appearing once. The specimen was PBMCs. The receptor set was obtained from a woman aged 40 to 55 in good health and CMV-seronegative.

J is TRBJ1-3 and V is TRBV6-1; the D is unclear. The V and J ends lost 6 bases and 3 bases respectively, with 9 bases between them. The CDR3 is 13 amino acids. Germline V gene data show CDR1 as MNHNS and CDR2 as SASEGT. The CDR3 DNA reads TGTGCCAGCAGCGAAATCGGTGGAAACACCATATATTTT. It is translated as CASSEIGGNTIYF.

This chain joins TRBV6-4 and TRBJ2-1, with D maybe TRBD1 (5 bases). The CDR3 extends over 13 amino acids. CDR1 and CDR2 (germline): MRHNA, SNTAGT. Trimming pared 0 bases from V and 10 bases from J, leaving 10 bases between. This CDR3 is CASSDSDSAEQFF. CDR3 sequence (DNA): TGTGCCAGCAGTGACTCCGACAGTGCAGAGCAGTTCTTC.

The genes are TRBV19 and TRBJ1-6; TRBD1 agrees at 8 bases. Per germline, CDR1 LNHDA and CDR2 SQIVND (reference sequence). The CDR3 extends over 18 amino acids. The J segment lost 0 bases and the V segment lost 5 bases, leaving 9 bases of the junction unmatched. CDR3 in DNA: TGTGCCAGTAGTGGGATCACAGGGGGATCCTCCTATAATTCACCCCTCCACTTT. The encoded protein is CASSGITGGSSYNSPLHF.

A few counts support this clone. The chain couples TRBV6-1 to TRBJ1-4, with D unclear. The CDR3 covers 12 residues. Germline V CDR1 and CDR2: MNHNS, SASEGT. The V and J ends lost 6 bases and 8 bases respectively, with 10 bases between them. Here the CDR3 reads CASSPRWEKLFF. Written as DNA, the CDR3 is TGTGCCAGCAGCCCACGGTGGGAAAAACTGTTTTTT.

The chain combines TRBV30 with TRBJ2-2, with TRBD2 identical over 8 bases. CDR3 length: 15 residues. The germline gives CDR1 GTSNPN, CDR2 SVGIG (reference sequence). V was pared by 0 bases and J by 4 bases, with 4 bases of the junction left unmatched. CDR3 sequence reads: CAWSVSGSGTGELFF. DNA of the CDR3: TGTGCCTGGAGTGTAAGCGGGAGTGGCACCGGGGAGCTGTTTTTT.

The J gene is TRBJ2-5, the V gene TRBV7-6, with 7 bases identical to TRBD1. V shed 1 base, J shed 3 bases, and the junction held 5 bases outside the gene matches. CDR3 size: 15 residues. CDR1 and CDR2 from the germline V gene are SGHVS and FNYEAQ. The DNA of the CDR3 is TGTGCCAGCAGCTTAGTCGGACAGGCAAAAGAGACCCAGTACTTC. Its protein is CASSLVGQAKETQYF.

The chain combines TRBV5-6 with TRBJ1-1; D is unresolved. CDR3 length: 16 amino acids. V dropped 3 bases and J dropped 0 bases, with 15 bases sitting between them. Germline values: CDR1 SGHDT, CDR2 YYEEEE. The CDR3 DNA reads TGTGCCAGCAGCTACCTCCCCGAGATCATGAACACTGAAGCTTTCTTT. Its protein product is CASSYLPEIMNTEAFF. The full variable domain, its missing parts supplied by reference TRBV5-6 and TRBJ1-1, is DAGVTQSPTHLIKTRGQQVTLRCSPKSGHDTVSWYQQALGQGPQFIFQYYEEEERQRGNFPDRFSGHQFPNYSSELNVNALLLGDSALYLCASSYLPEIMNTEAFFGQGTRLTVV.

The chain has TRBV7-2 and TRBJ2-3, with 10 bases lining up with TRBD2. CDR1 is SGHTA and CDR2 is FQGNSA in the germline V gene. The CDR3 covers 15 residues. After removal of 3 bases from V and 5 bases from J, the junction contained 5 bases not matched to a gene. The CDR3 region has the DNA TGTGCCAGCAGCTTGTTAGCGGGAGGAATAGATACGCAGTATTTT. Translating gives CASSLLAGGIDTQYF.

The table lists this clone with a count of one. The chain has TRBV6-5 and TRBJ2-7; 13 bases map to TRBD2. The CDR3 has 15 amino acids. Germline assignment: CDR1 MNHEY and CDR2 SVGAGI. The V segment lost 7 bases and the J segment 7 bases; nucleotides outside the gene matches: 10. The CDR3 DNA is TGTGCCAGCAAAAAGAGGACTAGCGGGAGCTATGAGCAGTACTTC. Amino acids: CASKKRTSGSYEQYF.

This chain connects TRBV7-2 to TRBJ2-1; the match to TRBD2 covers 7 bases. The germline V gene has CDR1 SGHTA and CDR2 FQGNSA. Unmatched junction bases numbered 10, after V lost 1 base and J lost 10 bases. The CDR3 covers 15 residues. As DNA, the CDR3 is TGTGCCAGCAGCTTAGATTGGGCGGGAGTGCGGGAGCAGTTCTTC. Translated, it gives CASSLDWAGVREQFF.